A single sample is the source of the 17 T cell receptor beta chains below, sequenced in a study of T cell clonality in common variable immunodeficiency. Overall study findings and caveats: Fewer deletions and N-nucleotide insertions were reportedly seen in common variable immunodeficiency TCR beta sequences.

Antigens of these TCRs are unknown. Profiled with immunoSEQ multiplex PCR; TCRdb holds only in-frame clones, not every one. This sample has about 28,000 clones, each found more than once. The sequencing sample was made of peripheral blood mononuclear cells. The receptors here all came from a human donor with common variable immunodeficiency.

This clone has at least ten counts. The missing CDR3 end, 3 residues past where the read stops, is filled in from the germline J gene. This rearrangement joins TRBV20-1 to TRBJ2-5; D might be TRBD2 (7 bases). The germline V and J ends were trimmed by 0 bases and 7 bases, with 21 bases remaining between them. Germline V gene sequence: CDR1 DFQATT, CDR2 SNEGSKA (reference sequence). The CDR3 has 16 residues. Partial CDR3 DNA: TGCAGTGCTAGAGAGAGGCTAACAGGGACGGGGGGGACC. It yields the protein CSARERLTGTGGT. The complete CDR3 reads CSARERLTGTGGTQYF.

This clone was detected only a few times. The read terminates 3 residues ahead of where the CDR3 ends, so the germline J gene completes it. The J gene is TRBJ2-7, the V gene TRBV20-1; D may be TRBD2 (6 bases). The CDR3 has 14 amino acids. Germline V gene sequence: CDR1 DFQATT, CDR2 SNEGSKA (reference sequence). V was cut by 5 bases and J by 3 bases, with 17 bases left in between. The sequenced CDR3 bases are TGCAGTGCTCCATCGGGGGAGCGAATCTACGAG. Translated, it gives CSAPSGERIYE. The whole CDR3 reads CSAPSGERIYEQYF.

As concerns this clone: The missing CDR3 end, 3 residues past where the read stops, is filled in from the germline J gene. The chain is built from TRBV6-2 or TRBV6-3 and TRBJ2-3; D gene ambiguous. Germline V CDR1 and CDR2: MNHEY, SVGEGT. Trimming removed 0 bases at V and 2 bases at J, with 12 bases between. The CDR3 consists of 16 residues. CDR3 DNA (partial): TGTGCCAGCAGTTACTCCTTAGGGCTCCCCACAGATACG. Its translation is CASSYSLGLPTDT. The entire CDR3 protein reads CASSYSLGLPTDTQYF.

This clone was found a few times. Read data end 3 residues before the CDR3 end; the end is taken from the germline J gene. The chain uses TRBV7-6 and TRBJ1-2; D is unclear. The CDR3 length is 13 residues. The V end was cut by 2 bases, the J end by 3 bases, with 7 bases between. The germline gives CDR1 SGHVS, CDR2 FNYEAQ. The CDR3 sequence is CASSLITDYGYTF. CDR3 bases read: TGTGCCAGCAGCTTAATAACGGACTATGGC.

Note on this clone: The CDR3 end is not reached by the read, which stops 3 residues before it; the germline J gene fills it in. The chain recombines TRBV7-2 with TRBJ2-7; 8 bases match TRBD2. V lost 5 bases and J lost 0; bases outside the gene matches: 6. The CDR3 covers 15 residues. The germline gives CDR1 SGHTA, CDR2 FQGNSA. The sequenced CDR3 bases are TGTGCCAGCAGCCCCTTAGCGGGGTTCTCCTACGAG. It translates to CASSPLAGFSYE. The complete CDR3 sequence is CASSPLAGFSYEQYF.

Comments on this clone: The sequence runs out 3 residues before the end of the CDR3; the remainder is reconstructed from the germline J gene. The V call is TRBV20-1, the J call TRBJ2-5; 9 nucleotides line up with TRBD1. Germline V CDR1 and CDR2: DFQATT, SNEGSKA (reference sequence). V was pared by 3 bases and J by 4 bases, with 9 bases of the junction left unmatched. The CDR3 extends over 15 amino acids. The sequenced CDR3 bases are TGCAGTGCTAGTGGCCGGGACAGGGCGAGAGAGACC. This codes for CSASGRDRARET. The whole CDR3 protein reads CSASGRDRARETQYF.

Turning to this clone: The read comes to an end 3 residues before the CDR3 does, leaving the germline J gene to fill in the end. The chain recombines TRBV7-2 with TRBJ1-4, with TRBD1 matching 7 bases. V was pared by 4 bases and J by 7 bases, with 9 bases of the junction left unmatched. There are 15 residues in the CDR3. Germline CDR1 reads SGHTA; CDR2 reads FQGNSA. The CDR3 region is CASSSVRGGVEKLFF. CDR3 DNA (partial): TGTGCCAGCAGCTCCGTGAGAGGGGGCGTTGAAAAA. Full variable domain (outside the CDR3, taken from reference TRBV7-2 and TRBJ1-4): GAGVSQSPSNKVTEKGKDVELRCDPISGHTALYWYRQSLGQGLEFLIYFQGNSAPDKSGLPSDRFSAERTGGSVSTLTIQRTQQEDSAVYLCASSSVRGGVEKLFFGSGTQLSVL.

This clone was observed many times. With the read ending 3 residues before the CDR3 end, the germline J gene is used to fill in that end. V usage is TRBV5-6 and J usage is TRBJ1-2, with D hard to call. CDR1 and CDR2 from the germline V gene are SGHDT and YYEEEE. V lost 4 bases and J 4 bases, leaving 14 bases between the germline ends. This CDR3 has 14 amino acids. Partial CDR3 DNA: TGTGCCAGCAGCCCGCAATCTATCCTCTATGGC. This sequence encodes CASSPQSILYG. The CDR3 reads in full as CASSPQSILYGYTF.

In its sample, this clone was seen a few times. The missing CDR3 end, 3 residues past where the read stops, is filled in from the germline J gene. The gene calls are TRBV19 and TRBJ1-2, with 9 bases that match TRBD1. V was pared by 4 bases and J by 1 base, with 7 bases of the junction left unmatched. From germline, CDR1 is LNHDA and CDR2 SQIVND (reference sequence). This CDR3 spans 16 amino acids. The CDR3 bases that were read are TGTGCCAGTAGTAACGCCGGGACAGGGATTAACTATGGC. Its translation: CASSNAGTGINYG. The entire CDR3 reads CASSNAGTGINYGYTF.

On this clone itself: The read ends 3 residues shy of where the CDR3 ends; the end is completed using the germline J gene. The chain links TRBV19 to TRBJ2-1, with D hard to call. The length of the CDR3 is 12 residues. V lost 4 bases and J lost 6, with 7 bases in between. Germline lookup yields CDR1 LNHDA and CDR2 SQIVND (reference sequence). The sequenced part of the CDR3 DNA is TGTGCCAGTAGTACCACTGCCAATGAG. Its protein is CASSTTANE. From start to end, the CDR3 is CASSTTANEQFF.

Comments on this clone: The read falls 3 residues short of the CDR3 end, and the missing part is taken from the germline J gene. The chain recombines TRBV7-6 with TRBJ2-7; 7 bases align to TRBD1. Germline values: CDR1 SGHVS, CDR2 FNYEAQ. This CDR3 region has 15 residues. Losses at the gene ends were 4 bases for V and 0 bases for J; bases not matched to a gene: 6. CDR3 in amino acids: CASSSGQAHSYEQYF. The CDR3 bases that were read are TGTGCCAGCAGCTCAGGACAGGCGCACTCCTACGAG.

Many counts were recorded for this clone. The read is 3 residues too short to cover the CDR3 end, so that end is filled in from the germline J gene. The rearrangement links TRBV2 to TRBJ1-1; tentative D call: TRBD1 (5 bases). Germline-derived CDR1 and CDR2 are SNHLY and FYNNEI. The CDR3 is made up of 14 amino acids. Trimming shortened V by 7 bases and J by 5 bases, and 17 bases separated the two germline ends. CDR3 DNA, as far as it was read: TGTGCCAGCAACACACCCACAGGCTGGACTGAA. This gives the protein CASNTPTGWTE. The full-length CDR3 reads as CASNTPTGWTEAFF.

A word on this clone: The read stops 3 residues short of the end of the CDR3; the missing end is completed from the germline J gene. V usage is TRBV7-2 and J usage is TRBJ1-1; the D is unclear. The germline gives CDR1 SGHTA, CDR2 FQGNSA. The CDR3 runs to 13 residues. V was cut by 6 bases and J by 0 bases, with 8 bases left in between. The CDR3 reads CASSKAMNTEAFF. CDR3 DNA, as far as it was read: TGTGCCAGCAGTAAAGCTATGAACACTGAA.

This clone has at least ten counts. The read terminates 3 residues before the CDR3 end, so the remaining end is supplied by the germline J gene. This chain uses TRBV7-9 with TRBJ1-5, with D perhaps TRBD1 (5 bases). The CDR3 covers 15 residues. Germline assignment: CDR1 SEHNR and CDR2 FQNEAQ (reference sequence). V lost 1 base and J 6 bases, leaving 13 bases between the germline ends. The sequenced CDR3 bases are TGTGCCAGCAGCTTAGGAAGCCCTGGGGCTCAGCCC. Translation: CASSLGSPGAQP. In full, the CDR3 reads CASSLGSPGAQPQHF.

At least ten counts were recorded for this clone. The part of the CDR3 DNA that was read is TGCAGTGCCGGGGAAACCTACGAG. Translation: CSAGETYE. The whole CDR3 protein is CSAGETYEQYF. The rearrangement joins TRBV20-1 to TRBJ2-7; perhaps TRBD2 as D (5 bases). The read stops 3 residues short of the end of the CDR3; the missing end is completed from the germline J gene. Trimming took 6 bases from V and 2 from J, leaving 8 bases between them. The germline gives CDR1 DFQATT, CDR2 SNEGSKA (reference sequence). This CDR3 has 11 residues.

This clone occurred many times. Coverage ceases 3 residues before the CDR3 finishes, and the germline J gene fills in the end. This chain uses TRBV19 with TRBJ2-2; 10 bases fit TRBD2. This CDR3 contains 19 residues. Germline V gives CDR1 LNHDA, CDR2 SQIVND (reference sequence). V lost 2 bases, J lost 0 bases, and 9 bases stayed unmatched. This chain's CDR3 is CASSISWLAGVSNTGELFF. The CDR3 DNA, read in part, is TGTGCCAGTAGTATATCATGGCTAGCGGGGGTCTCGAACACCGGGGAG.

In regard to this clone: The observed sequence ends 3 residues before the CDR3 terminus, with the missing tail filled in from the germline J gene. This chain uses TRBV6-1 with TRBJ2-1, with 16 bases identical to TRBD2. The J segment lost 3 bases and the V segment lost 5 bases, leaving 10 bases of the junction unmatched. From germline, CDR1 is MNHNS and CDR2 SASEGT. The CDR3 is 19 residues long. CDR3 DNA, as far as it was read: TGTGCCAGCAGTCAAGTCCCGGGACTAGCGGGGGGGCTCTACAATGAG. Protein: CASSQVPGLAGGLYNE. The whole CDR3 sequence is CASSQVPGLAGGLYNEQFF.